This TCR beta chain was identified in a study of blood T cell repertoires in COVID-19. Study-wide context: Sites in the United States, Italy and Spain provided acute and convalescent COVID-19 samples. T cells, B-cell-depleted T cells, or PBMCs provided the cDNA or gDNA that served as material.

Per the germline V gene, CDR1 is MDHEN and CDR2 is SYDVKM. Trimming took 2 bases from V and 2 from J, leaving 16 bases between them. The CDR3 is 17 amino acids. Under the authors' procedure: Amplification from reference gene primers served as the basis for estimated nucleated cell counts. Repertoires were generated with immunoSEQ multiplex PCR, while TCRdb's copy carries only in-frame clones and drops some. D and trimming come from the DNA, and the V and J calls and clone size come from that table. The sample shows about 110,000 clones, 75% to 80% of them seen only once. This receptor was obtained from a woman older than 75 with active or convalescent COVID-19. Source material: peripheral blood. The V call is TRBV28, the J call TRBJ1-5, with no clear D. For the CDR3, the DNA is TGTGCCAGCAGTTTAGTAGTAGGGAGGGCGGGCAATCAGCCCCAGCATTTT. Amino acid sequence: CASSLVVGRAGNQPQHF.